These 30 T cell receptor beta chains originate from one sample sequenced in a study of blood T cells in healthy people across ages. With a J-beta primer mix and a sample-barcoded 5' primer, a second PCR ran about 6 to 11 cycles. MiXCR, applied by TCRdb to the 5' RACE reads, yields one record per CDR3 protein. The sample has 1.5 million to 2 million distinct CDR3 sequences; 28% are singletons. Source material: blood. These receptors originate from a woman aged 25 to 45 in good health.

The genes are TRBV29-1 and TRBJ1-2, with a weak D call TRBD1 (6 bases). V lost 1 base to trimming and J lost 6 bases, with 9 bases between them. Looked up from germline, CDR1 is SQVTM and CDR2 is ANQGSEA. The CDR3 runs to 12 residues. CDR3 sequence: CSVEVRGHGYTF. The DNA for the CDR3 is TGCAGCGTTGAAGTCAGGGGACATGGCTACACCTTC.

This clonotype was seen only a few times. The CDR3 spells CASSQSSGTDYEQYF. CDR3 bases: TGTGCCAGCAGCCAATCCTCCGGGACCGACTACGAGCAGTACTTC. The V gene is TRBV4-2, the J gene TRBJ2-7; D possibly matches TRBD1 or TRBD2 (5 bases each). The CDR3 is made up of 15 amino acids. Germline CDR1 reads LGHNA; CDR2 reads YNFKEQ. Trimming removed 2 bases from V and 3 bases from J, with 14 bases in between.

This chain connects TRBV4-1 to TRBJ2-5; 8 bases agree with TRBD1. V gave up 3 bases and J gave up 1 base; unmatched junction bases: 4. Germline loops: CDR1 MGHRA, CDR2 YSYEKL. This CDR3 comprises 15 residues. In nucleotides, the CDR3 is TGCGCCAGCAGCCAGCCGGGACAGGTCCAAGAGACCCAGTACTTC. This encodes CASSQPGQVQETQYF.

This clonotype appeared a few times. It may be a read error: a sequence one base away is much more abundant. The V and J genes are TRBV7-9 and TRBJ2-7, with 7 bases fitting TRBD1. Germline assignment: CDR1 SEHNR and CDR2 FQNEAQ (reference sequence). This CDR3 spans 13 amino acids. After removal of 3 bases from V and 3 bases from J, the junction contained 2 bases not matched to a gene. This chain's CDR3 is CASSFWTGYEQYF. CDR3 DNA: TGTGCCAGCAGCTTTTGGACAGGCTACGAGCAGTACTTC.

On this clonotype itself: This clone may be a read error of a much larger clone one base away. DNA for the CDR3: TGTGCCAGCAGCTTAGTGACGGGGAGTCCTTATGGCTACACCTTC. Protein sequence: CASSLVTGSPYGYTF. The chain recombines TRBV7-6 with TRBJ1-2; D unresolved. V was shortened by 1 base and J by 5 bases, with 14 bases between the two germline ends. The germline CDR1 and CDR2 sequences are SGHVS and FNYEAQ. The CDR3 has 15 residues.

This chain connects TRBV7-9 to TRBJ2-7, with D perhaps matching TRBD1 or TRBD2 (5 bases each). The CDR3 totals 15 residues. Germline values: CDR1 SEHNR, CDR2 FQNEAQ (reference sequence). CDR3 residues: CAVGSRDARSYEQYF. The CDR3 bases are TGTGCAGTAGGCTCCCGGGACGCGCGATCCTACGAGCAGTACTTC.

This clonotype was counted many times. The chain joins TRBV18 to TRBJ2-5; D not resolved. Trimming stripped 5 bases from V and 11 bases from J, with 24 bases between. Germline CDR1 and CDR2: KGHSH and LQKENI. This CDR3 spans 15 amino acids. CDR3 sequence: CASSYQGHPQVEQYF. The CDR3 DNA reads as TGTGCCAGCTCATACCAAGGGCACCCTCAGGTGGAGCAGTACTTC.

CDR3: CASSFERGSAYEQYF. The CDR3 region has the DNA TGTGCCAGCAGCTTTGAGCGAGGGAGTGCCTACGAGCAGTACTTC. J is TRBJ2-7 and V is TRBV7-9; D may be TRBD2 (5 bases). V was clipped by 3 bases and J by 2 bases, with 14 bases between them. CDR1 SEHNR and CDR2 FQNEAQ come from the germline V gene (reference sequence). The CDR3 spans 15 residues.

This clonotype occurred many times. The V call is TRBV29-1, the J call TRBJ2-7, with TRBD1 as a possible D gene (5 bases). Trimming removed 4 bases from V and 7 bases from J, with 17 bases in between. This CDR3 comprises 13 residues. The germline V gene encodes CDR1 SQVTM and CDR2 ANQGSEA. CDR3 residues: CSVGAGIPGEQYF. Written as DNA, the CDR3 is TGCAGCGTTGGGGCAGGGATTCCTGGAGAGCAGTACTTC.

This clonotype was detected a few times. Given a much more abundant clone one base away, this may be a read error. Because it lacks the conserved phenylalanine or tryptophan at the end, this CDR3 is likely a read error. CDR3 bases: TGTGCCAGCAGTTCCCTAGCGGGGACTTACGAGCAGTACTTA. The encoded protein is CASSSLAGTYEQYL. The chain carries TRBV6-6 and TRBJ2-7, with 9 bases matching TRBD2. V gave up 4 bases and J gave up 4 bases; unmatched junction bases: 5. Germline CDR1 MNHNY, CDR2 SVGAGI (reference sequence). This CDR3 has 14 residues.

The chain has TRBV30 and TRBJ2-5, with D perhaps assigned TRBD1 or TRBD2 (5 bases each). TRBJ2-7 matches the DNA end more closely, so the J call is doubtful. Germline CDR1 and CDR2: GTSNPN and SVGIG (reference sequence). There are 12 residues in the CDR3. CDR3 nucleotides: TGTGCCTCTGGGACCTGGAGGCGCGAGCAGTACTTC. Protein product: CASGTWRREQYF.

CDR3 sequence: CASTMDRYGYTF. The DNA of the CDR3 is TGTGCCAGCACCATGGACAGATATGGCTACACCTTC. This chain uses TRBV28 with TRBJ1-2; a weak D match, TRBD1 (6 bases). The CDR3 is 12 amino acids. V was clipped by 7 bases and J by 5 bases, with 11 bases between them. Germline-derived CDR1 and CDR2 are MDHEN and SYDVKM.

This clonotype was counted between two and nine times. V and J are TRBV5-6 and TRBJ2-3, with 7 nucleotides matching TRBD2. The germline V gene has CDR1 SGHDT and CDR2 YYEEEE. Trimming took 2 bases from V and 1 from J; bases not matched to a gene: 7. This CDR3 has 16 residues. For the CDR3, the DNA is TGTGCCAGCAGCTTAGTCTACGCGGGGGGCACAGATACGCAGTATTTT. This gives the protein CASSLVYAGGTDTQYF. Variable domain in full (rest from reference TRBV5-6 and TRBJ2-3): DAGVTQSPTHLIKTRGQQVTLRCSPKSGHDTVSWYQQALGQGPQFIFQYYEEEERQRGNFPDRFSGHQFPNYSSELNVNALLLGDSALYLCASSLVYAGGTDTQYFGPGTRLTVL.

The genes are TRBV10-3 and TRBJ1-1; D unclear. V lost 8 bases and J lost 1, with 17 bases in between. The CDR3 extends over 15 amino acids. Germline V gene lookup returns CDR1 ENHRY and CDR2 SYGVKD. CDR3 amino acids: CAIRELGSGNTEAFF. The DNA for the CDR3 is TGTGCCATCCGCGAGCTTGGGTCAGGGAACACTGAAGCTTTCTTT.

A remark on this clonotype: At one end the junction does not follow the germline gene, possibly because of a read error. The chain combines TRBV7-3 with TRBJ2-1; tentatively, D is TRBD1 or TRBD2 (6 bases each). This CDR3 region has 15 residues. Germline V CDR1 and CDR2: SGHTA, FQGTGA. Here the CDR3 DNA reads TGTGCCAGCAGCCTAACAAGGGGGGCTGACAATGAGCAGTTCTTC. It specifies CASSLTRGADNEQFF.

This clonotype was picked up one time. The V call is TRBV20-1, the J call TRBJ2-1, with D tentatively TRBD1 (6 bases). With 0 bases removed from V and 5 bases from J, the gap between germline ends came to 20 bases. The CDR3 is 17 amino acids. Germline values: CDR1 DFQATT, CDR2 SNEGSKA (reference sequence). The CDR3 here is CSARDSRGGFGDNEQFF. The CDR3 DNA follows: TGCAGTGCTAGAGATTCGCGTGGGGGCTTCGGGGACAATGAGCAGTTCTTC.

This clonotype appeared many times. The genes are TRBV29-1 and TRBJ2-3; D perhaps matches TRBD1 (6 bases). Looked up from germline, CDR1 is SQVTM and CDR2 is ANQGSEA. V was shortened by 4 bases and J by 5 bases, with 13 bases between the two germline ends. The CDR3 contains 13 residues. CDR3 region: CSVGRGRGDTQYF. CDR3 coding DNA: TGCAGCGTTGGCAGGGGACGTGGAGATACGCAGTATTTT.

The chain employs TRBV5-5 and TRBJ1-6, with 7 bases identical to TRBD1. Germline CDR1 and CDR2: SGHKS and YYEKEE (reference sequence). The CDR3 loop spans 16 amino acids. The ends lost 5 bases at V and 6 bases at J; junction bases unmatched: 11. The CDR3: CASRLNAGGGNSPLHF. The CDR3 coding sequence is TGTGCCAGCAGGTTGAATGCAGGGGGTGGTAATTCACCCCTCCACTTT.

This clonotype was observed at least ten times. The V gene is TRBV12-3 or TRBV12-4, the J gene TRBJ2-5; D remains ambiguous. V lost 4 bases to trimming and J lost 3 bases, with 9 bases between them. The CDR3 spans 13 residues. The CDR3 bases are TGTGCCAGCAGTTATGACGGAGAAGAGACCCAGTACTTC. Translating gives CASSYDGEETQYF.

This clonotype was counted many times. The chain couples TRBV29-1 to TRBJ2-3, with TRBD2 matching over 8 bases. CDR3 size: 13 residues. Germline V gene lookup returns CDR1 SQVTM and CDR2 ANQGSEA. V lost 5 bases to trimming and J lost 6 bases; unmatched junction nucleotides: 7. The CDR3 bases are TGCAGCGTTAGAGGCAGCGGGAGTGATACGCAGTATTTT. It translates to CSVRGSGSDTQYF.

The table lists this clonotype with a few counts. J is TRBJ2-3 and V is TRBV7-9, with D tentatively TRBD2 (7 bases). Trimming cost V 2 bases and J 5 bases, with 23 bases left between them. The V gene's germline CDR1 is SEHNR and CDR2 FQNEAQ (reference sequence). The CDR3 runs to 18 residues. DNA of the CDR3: TGTGCCAGCAGCTTACCCACCGGGGGGACACTTTCCCTAGATACGCAGTATTTT. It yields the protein CASSLPTGGTLSLDTQYF.

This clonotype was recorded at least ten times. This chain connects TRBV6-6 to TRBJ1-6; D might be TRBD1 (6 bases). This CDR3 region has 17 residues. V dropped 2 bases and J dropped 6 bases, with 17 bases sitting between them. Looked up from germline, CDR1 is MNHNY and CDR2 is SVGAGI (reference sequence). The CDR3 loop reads CASSYPRRGLGNSPLHF. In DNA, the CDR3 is TGTGCCAGCAGTTACCCGAGGCGGGGGCTGGGTAATTCACCCCTCCACTTT.

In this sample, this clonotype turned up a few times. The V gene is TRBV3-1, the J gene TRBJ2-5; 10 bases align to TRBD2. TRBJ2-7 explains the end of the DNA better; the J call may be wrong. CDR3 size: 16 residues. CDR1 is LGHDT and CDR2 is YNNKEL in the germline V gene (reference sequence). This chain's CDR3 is CASSLLLAGKSYEQYF. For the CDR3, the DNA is TGTGCCAGCAGCCTCCTACTAGCGGGAAAGAGTTACGAGCAGTACTTC.

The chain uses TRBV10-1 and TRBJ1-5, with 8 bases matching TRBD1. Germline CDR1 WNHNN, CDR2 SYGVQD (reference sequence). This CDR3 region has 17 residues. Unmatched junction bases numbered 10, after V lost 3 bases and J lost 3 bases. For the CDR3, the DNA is TGCGCCAGCAGTGAAGGGGGACAGGATAGGGTCAATCAGCCCCAGCATTTT. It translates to CASSEGGQDRVNQPQHF.

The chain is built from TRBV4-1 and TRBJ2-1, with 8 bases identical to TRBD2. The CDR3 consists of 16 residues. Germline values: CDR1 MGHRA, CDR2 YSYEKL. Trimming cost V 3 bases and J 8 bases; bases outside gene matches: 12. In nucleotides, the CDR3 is TGCGCCAGCAGCCAGGAATTAACGGGGGGGACCGATGAGCAGTTCTTC. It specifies CASSQELTGGTDEQFF.

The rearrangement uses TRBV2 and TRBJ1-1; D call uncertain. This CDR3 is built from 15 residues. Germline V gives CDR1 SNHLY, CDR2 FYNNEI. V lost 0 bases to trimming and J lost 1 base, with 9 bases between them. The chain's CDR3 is CASSEAMDSNTEAFF. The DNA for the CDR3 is TGTGCCAGCAGTGAAGCTATGGACTCGAACACTGAAGCTTTCTTT.

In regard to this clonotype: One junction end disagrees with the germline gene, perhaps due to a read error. The CDR3 DNA sequence: TGTGCCAGCAGCCAAGATGCCGGGACTAGGTTCACAGGTACGCAGTATTTT. As protein: CASSQDAGTRFTGTQYF. The chain uses TRBV3-1 and TRBJ2-3; 8 positions match TRBD2. Germline CDR1 and CDR2: LGHDT and YNNKEL (reference sequence). The CDR3 runs 17 residues.

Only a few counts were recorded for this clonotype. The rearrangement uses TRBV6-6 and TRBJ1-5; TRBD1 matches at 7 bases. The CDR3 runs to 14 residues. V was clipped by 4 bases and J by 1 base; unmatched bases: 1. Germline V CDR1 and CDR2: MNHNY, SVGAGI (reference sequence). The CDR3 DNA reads TGTGCCAGCAGTTGGGACAGAAGCAATCAGCCCCAGCATTTT. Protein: CASSWDRSNQPQHF.

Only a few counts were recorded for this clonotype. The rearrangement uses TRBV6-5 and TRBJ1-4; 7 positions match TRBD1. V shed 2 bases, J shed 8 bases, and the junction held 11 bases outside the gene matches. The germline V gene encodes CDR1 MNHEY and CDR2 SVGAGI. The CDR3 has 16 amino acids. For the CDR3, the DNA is TGTGCCAGCAGTTACACCGCGACAGGGCGAGGAGAAAAACTGTTTTTT. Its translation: CASSYTATGRGEKLFF.

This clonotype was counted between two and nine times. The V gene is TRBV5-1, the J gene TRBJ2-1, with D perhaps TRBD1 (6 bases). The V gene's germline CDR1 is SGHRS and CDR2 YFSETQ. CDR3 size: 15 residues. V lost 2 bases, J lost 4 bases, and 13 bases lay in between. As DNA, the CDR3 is TGCGCCAGCAGCTTTTCTCAAGGGGGTTACAATGAGCAGTTCTTC. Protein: CASSFSQGGYNEQFF.